This entry concerns a single T cell receptor (beta chain). This specimen comes from a study of shared clonotypes between healthy human individuals. This CDR3 has 14 amino acids. CDR1 SGHAT and CDR2 FQNNGV come from the germline V gene. Trimming cost V 6 bases and J 1 base; bases outside gene matches: 4. Sequenced by immunoSEQ multiplex PCR; TCRdb stores in-frame clones only, minus some. Altogether 450,000 or so clones are present, approximately 77% being singletons, with the ten largest covering around 12%. The sequenced sample consisted of PBMCs. The TCR originated in a woman aged 40 to 55 in good health. Some clones in this sample may be carry-over from other donors' samples. The V and J genes are TRBV11-2 and TRBJ2-7; 9 bases are shared with TRBD2. The CDR3 DNA is TGTGCCAGCAGGCATCTAGCGGGGTCCTACGAGCAGTACTTC. This codes for CASRHLAGSYEQYF.